This T cell receptor beta chain was identified in a study of cytomegalovirus exposure and HLA in healthy donors. With 60 Vbeta and 13 Jbeta primers, the PCR was carried out. Clones were sequenced by immunoSEQ multiplex PCR, and TCRdb holds only the in-frame ones, with some missing. The data show roughly 180,000 clones, approximately 85% seen once. The CDR3 is 17 amino acids. Trimming removed 5 bases from V and 8 bases from J, with 28 bases in between. Sequencing was done on a sample of PBMCs. The chain joins TRBV5-3 to TRBJ1-2; D not certain. TRBV5-3 is sorted into the ORF group, with uncertain function. This clonotype originated in a man between 18 and 29 years old in good health and CMV-seropositive. The CDR3 DNA sequence: TGTGCCAGAAGAGAGAGGGTAAGATGGGAGGTAGTTAACGGCTACACCTTC. The encoded protein is CARRERVRWEVVNGYTF.